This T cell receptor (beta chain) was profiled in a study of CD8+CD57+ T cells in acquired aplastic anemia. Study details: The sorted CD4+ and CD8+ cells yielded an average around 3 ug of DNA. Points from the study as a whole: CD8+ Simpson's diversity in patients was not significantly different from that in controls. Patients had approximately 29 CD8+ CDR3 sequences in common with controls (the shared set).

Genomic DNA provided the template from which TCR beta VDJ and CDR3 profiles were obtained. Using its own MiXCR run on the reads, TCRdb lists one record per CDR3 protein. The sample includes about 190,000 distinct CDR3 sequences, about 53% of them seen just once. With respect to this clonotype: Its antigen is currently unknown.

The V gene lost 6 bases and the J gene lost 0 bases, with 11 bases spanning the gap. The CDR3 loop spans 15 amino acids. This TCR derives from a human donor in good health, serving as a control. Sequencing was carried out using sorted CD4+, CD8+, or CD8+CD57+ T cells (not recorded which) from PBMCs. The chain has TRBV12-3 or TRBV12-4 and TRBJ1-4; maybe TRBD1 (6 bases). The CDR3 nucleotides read TGTGCCAGCAGAGGGGGGGGTTCAACTAATGAAAAACTGTTTTTT. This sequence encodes CASRGGGSTNEKLFF.